What follows is one T cell receptor beta chain and its context. PCR involved 60 Vbeta and 13 Jbeta primers. Using immunoSEQ multiplex PCR, the repertoire was profiled, and TCRdb retains in-frame clones only, with some absent. Here the sample spans over 110,000 clones, around 78% being singletons. V lost 4 bases to trimming and J lost 7 bases, with 14 bases between them. Germline-derived CDR1 and CDR2 are MDHEN and SYDVKM. This CDR3 is built from 15 residues. This sample was included in a study of cytomegalovirus exposure and HLA in healthy donors. Source material: PBMCs. V is TRBV28 and J is TRBJ1-6; no firm D call. The receptor comes from a woman aged 18-35 years in good health and CMV-seropositive. The DNA of the CDR3 is TGTGCCAGCAGTTCCGGGGAGGGTAAAAATTCACCCCTCCACTTT. The encoded protein is CASSSGEGKNSPLHF.